These 14 T cell receptor beta chains share one sample of origin, sequenced in a study of response to subunit inactivated influenza vaccine. One entry per CDR3 protein, called by TCRdb with MiXCR from the RT-PCR reads. The sample lists 500,000 to 600,000 distinct CDR3 sequences; around 11% were seen once. Sequences were derived from PBMCs from blood, sampled on the day of vaccination. These receptor sequences come from a man in his fifties or sixties who received an inactivated influenza vaccine.

This clonotype was counted a few times. V gene TRBV6-5 combines with J gene TRBJ1-1; D unclear. The germline V and J ends were trimmed by 4 bases and 0 bases, with 9 bases remaining between them. Germline V lookup: CDR1 MNHEY, CDR2 SVGAGI. The CDR3 length is 14 residues. CDR3 amino acids: CASSSPQVNTEAFF. CDR3 sequence (DNA): TGTGCCAGCAGTTCACCTCAGGTGAACACTGAAGCTTTCTTT.

In its sample, this clonotype was seen many times. The genes are TRBV6-5 and TRBJ2-7, with 12 positions matching TRBD2. The length of the CDR3 is 17 residues. The germline V gene has CDR1 MNHEY and CDR2 SVGAGI. With V trimmed by 0 bases and J by 4 bases, 7 bases remained unmatched. The CDR3 reads CASSYSFTSGRLYEQYF. Here the CDR3 DNA reads TGTGCCAGCAGTTACTCGTTCACTAGCGGGAGGTTGTACGAGCAGTACTTC.

J is TRBJ2-5 and V is TRBV6-2 or TRBV6-3, with 9 bases identical to TRBD2. The germline CDR1 and CDR2 sequences are MNHEY and SVGEGT. V lost 5 bases, J lost 5 bases, and 12 bases stayed unmatched. This CDR3 contains 16 residues. The CDR3 DNA is TGTGCCAGCAGTCTTTGGGGCGGGAGGGCCGAGGAGACCCAGTACTTC. Its protein is CASSLWGGRAEETQYF.

This clonotype was picked up many times. V and J are TRBV29-1 and TRBJ1-2; TRBD1 matches 8 bases. Trimming cost V 7 bases and J 2 bases; bases outside gene matches: 6. The length of the CDR3 is 13 residues. From germline, CDR1 is SQVTM and CDR2 ANQGSEA. CDR3 DNA sequence: TGCAGCGCTAGACAGGGGCTCAACTATGGCTACACCTTC. As protein: CSARQGLNYGYTF.

In its sample, this clonotype was seen many times. V is TRBV12-3 or TRBV12-4 and J is TRBJ1-1; 7 bases agree with TRBD1. V trimming: 5 bases; J trimming: 3 bases; junction bases outside the gene matches: 9. This CDR3 contains 15 residues. CDR3 amino acids: CASSLSGGIYTEAFF. The CDR3 DNA sequence: TGTGCCAGCAGTCTATCAGGGGGAATTTACACTGAAGCTTTCTTT.

This clonotype was observed a few times. The genes are TRBV20-1 and TRBJ1-1; perhaps TRBD1 as D (5 bases). This CDR3 comprises 14 residues. Germline V gene lookup returns CDR1 DFQATT and CDR2 SNEGSKA (reference sequence). V lost 3 bases and J 5 bases, leaving 16 bases between the germline ends. The CDR3 region has the DNA TGCAGTGCTAGGCCAGGCGGGGGGAGAACTGAAGCTTTCTTT. As protein: CSARPGGGRTEAFF.

The chain recombines TRBV7-2 with TRBJ2-1, with 8 bases identical to TRBD1. The CDR3 contains 14 residues. Per the germline V gene, CDR1 is SGHTA and CDR2 is FQGNSA. After removal of 7 bases from V and 9 bases from J, the junction contained 11 bases not matched to a gene. CDR3: CASTPAGGWTEQFF. The CDR3 DNA follows: TGTGCCAGCACCCCCGCAGGGGGCTGGACTGAGCAGTTCTTC.

Ten or more counts support this clonotype. The rearrangement joins TRBV5-6 to TRBJ1-2; possible D gene TRBD1, 5 bases. CDR1 and CDR2 from the germline V gene are SGHDT and YYEEEE. V lost 2 bases to trimming and J lost 5 bases, with 13 bases between them. This CDR3 is built from 14 residues. Written as DNA, the CDR3 is TGTGCCAGCAGCTTTACAGGCTCGTGGTATGGCTACACCTTC. This codes for CASSFTGSWYGYTF. Supplemented by reference TRBV5-6 and TRBJ1-2, the full variable domain reads DAGVTQSPTHLIKTRGQQVTLRCSPKSGHDTVSWYQQALGQGPQFIFQYYEEEERQRGNFPDRFSGHQFPNYSSELNVNALLLGDSALYLCASSFTGSWYGYTFGSGTRLTVV.

This clonotype was picked up many times. The V gene is TRBV12-3 or TRBV12-4, the J gene TRBJ2-2; D unclear. CDR3 length: 13 residues. Trimming cost V 2 bases and J 5 bases, with 6 bases left between them. The CDR3 DNA sequence: TGTGCCAGCAGTTTATTGGCAACCGGGGAGCTGTTTTTT. Amino acids: CASSLLATGELFF.

This chain's CDR3 is CASYPGLYGFKQFF. In DNA form, the CDR3 reads TGTGCCAGCTATCCTGGGCTATACGGGTTTAAGCAGTTCTTC. V usage is TRBV28 and J usage is TRBJ2-1; D ambiguous. The CDR3 is made up of 14 amino acids. The germline CDR1 and CDR2 sequences are MDHEN and SYDVKM. Trimming shortened V by 8 bases and J by 11 bases, and 22 bases separated the two germline ends.

The chain combines TRBV3-1 with TRBJ2-7, with a possible D match to TRBD2 (6 bases). From germline, CDR1 is LGHDT and CDR2 YNNKEL (reference sequence). The CDR3 consists of 14 residues. The ends were cut back, 4 bases at V and 7 bases at J, with 17 bases in the middle. The CDR3: CASSPVGGAGEQYF. The CDR3 coding sequence is TGTGCCAGCAGCCCGGTTGGAGGGGCGGGTGAGCAGTACTTC.

This clonotype was seen only a few times. The chain recombines TRBV19 with TRBJ1-1; a weak D match, TRBD1 (5 bases). Germline V gene sequence: CDR1 LNHDA, CDR2 SQIVND (reference sequence). The CDR3 consists of 13 residues. V lost 3 bases and J lost 7, with 12 bases in between. The CDR3 is CASSMLGGNEAFF. The DNA for the CDR3 is TGTGCCAGTAGTATGCTCGGGGGAAATGAAGCTTTCTTT. Supplemented by reference TRBV19 and TRBJ1-1, the full variable domain reads DGGITQSPKYLFRKEGQNVTLSCEQNLNHDAMYWYRQDPGQGLRLIYYSQIVNDFQKGDIAEGYSVSREKKESFPLTVTSAQKNPTAFYLCASSMLGGNEAFFGQGTRLTVV.

This clonotype showed up just a few times. The rearrangement links TRBV20-1 to TRBJ2-2, with TRBD2 identical over 7 bases. The CDR3 spans 19 residues. V gave up 6 bases and J gave up 0 bases; unmatched junction bases: 19. Germline assignment: CDR1 DFQATT and CDR2 SNEGSKA (reference sequence). CDR3 sequence reads: CSATPGRGRKLTNTGELFF. The DNA for the CDR3 is TGCAGTGCCACACCTGGGAGGGGTCGGAAACTCACGAACACCGGGGAGCTGTTTTTT.

This clonotype was counted ten times or more. The chain combines TRBV7-2 with TRBJ2-1, with no clear D. This CDR3 region has 16 residues. Germline values: CDR1 SGHTA, CDR2 FQGNSA. V was cut by 0 bases and J by 1 base, with 10 bases left in between. CDR3 region: CASSLAVGYSYNEQFF. CDR3 bases: TGTGCCAGCAGCTTAGCTGTCGGATATTCCTACAATGAGCAGTTCTTC.